Below, one T cell receptor (beta chain) is given with its context. What it recognizes is unknown. TCRdb reanalysed the 5' RACE reads using MiXCR and keeps one entry per CDR3 protein. The repertoire includes 150,000 or so distinct CDR3 sequences, roughly 3.2% of them detected once, and 8% to 8.5% sits in the top ten. Trimming removed 7 bases at V and 7 bases at J, with 5 bases between. This CDR3 spans 11 amino acids. Germline CDR1 and CDR2: MNHEY and SVGEGT. The data derive from a study of identical twins. Study-wide findings and caveats: For out-of-frame alpha sequences shared by twins, low generation probability was in excess. Monozygotic twin pairs showed more out-of-frame TCR alpha sharing than models estimated. Because invariant MAIT and iNKT cells could be present, zero-insertion analyses could be partly confounded. Within cord blood, abundant beta clonotypes carried fewer insertions, but memory repertoires showed no such trend.

Sequenced material: memory T cells sorted from blood. This receptor was identified in a man aged 18 to 35 in good health. This chain connects TRBV6-2 or TRBV6-3 to TRBJ2-6; D call uncertain. The CDR3 nucleotides read TGTGCCAGCACAGGAGCCAACGTCCTGACTTTC. Translating gives CASTGANVLTF.